These 5 T cell receptor beta chains originate from one sample sequenced in a study of beta chain features in type 1 diabetes. Study-wide results and limits: Shortening of TCRB CDR3s, moderate but significant, appeared in all four CD4+ subsets of Type 1 diabetes patients.

What was sequenced were expressed TCRB transcripts, since all of the isolated RNA had been reverse transcribed. The protocol was immunoSEQ multiplex PCR, while the TCRdb copy is restricted to in-frame clones and leaves out a portion. The repertoire holds roughly 300,000 clones, with 9.3% as singletons. Their antigen targets remain unknown. The sample comprised central memory CD4+ T cells from blood. These receptors were collected from a man aged 30 to 39 with type 1 diabetes.

The rearrangement links TRBV7-2 to TRBJ2-1, with 8 bases matching TRBD2. V gave up 2 bases and J gave up 16 bases; unmatched junction bases: 16. From germline, CDR1 is SGHTA and CDR2 FQGNSA. The CDR3 extends over 15 amino acids. CDR3 amino acids: CASSLTPGTSRRKFF. The CDR3 nucleotides read TGTGCCAGCAGCTTAACCCCCGGGACTAGTCGTCGGAAATTCTTC.

The V gene is TRBV5-4, the J gene TRBJ1-3, with D tentatively TRBD1 (5 bases). Trimming stripped 3 bases from V and 0 bases from J, with 13 bases between. This CDR3 region has 16 residues. Per germline, CDR1 SGHNT and CDR2 YYREEE (reference sequence). CDR3 DNA: TGTGCCAGCAGCTCCGGCCGGGGCTACTCTGGAAACACCATATATTTT. This sequence encodes CASSSGRGYSGNTIYF.

The chain uses TRBV7-2 and TRBJ2-6; D remains ambiguous. Germline CDR1 is SGHTA and CDR2 is FQGNSA. V lost 5 bases, J lost 0 bases, and 17 bases lay in between. There are 18 residues in the CDR3. This CDR3 is CASSPRGEKSSGANVLTF. The DNA for the CDR3 is TGTGCCAGCAGCCCCCGCGGTGAGAAGAGCTCTGGGGCCAACGTCCTGACTTTC. Based on the CDR3 plus reference TRBV7-2 and TRBJ2-6, the full variable domain is GAGVSQSPSNKVTEKGKDVELRCDPISGHTALYWYRQSLGQGLEFLIYFQGNSAPDKSGLPSDRFSAERTGGSVSTLTIQRTQQEDSAVYLCASSPRGEKSSGANVLTFGAGSRLTVL.

This clone was detected a few times. Other DNA sequences in the sample encode the same CDR3. V is TRBV18 and J is TRBJ2-5, with D possibly being TRBD2 (5 bases). The V and J ends lost 3 bases and 5 bases respectively, with 7 bases between them. CDR1 is KGHSH and CDR2 is LQKENI in the germline V gene. The CDR3 sequence is 12 residues long. The CDR3 sequence is CASSPSAETQYF. The CDR3 DNA reads as TGTGCCAGCTCACCTAGCGCGGAGACCCAGTACTTC.

This rearrangement joins TRBV25-1 to TRBJ2-1; 9 nucleotides line up with TRBD1. Per the germline V gene, CDR1 is MGHDK and CDR2 is SYGVNS. The CDR3 is 17 amino acids. Germline trimming cut 4 bases from V and 6 bases from J; bases unmatched to any gene: 13. For the CDR3, the DNA is TGTGCCAGCAGTGGTTATAACCGGGACAGGGTTGTCAATGAGCAGTTCTTC. Its translation is CASSGYNRDRVVNEQFF.